The TCR beta chain described here comes from a study of blood T cell repertoires in COVID-19. Study information: Nucleic acid was either cDNA or gDNA, and it came from T cells, B-cell-depleted T cells, or PBMCs.

Trimming shortened V by 5 bases and J by 5 bases, and 14 bases separated the two germline ends. The CDR3 is 14 amino acids. Germline V CDR1 and CDR2: LGHDT, YNNKEL (reference sequence). TCRdb's copy holds only in-frame clones and misses some; the assay was immunoSEQ multiplex PCR. The table includes 59,000 or so clones, about 84% detected once. J is TRBJ2-3 and V is TRBV3-1 (or the pseudogene TRBV3-2); D might be TRBD2 (6 bases). The sequencing input was peripheral blood. The source of this sequence is a man aged 55 to 70 with acute or convalescent COVID-19. This chain's CDR3 is CASSARRRGDTQYF. The DNA of the CDR3 is TGTGCCAGCAGCGCCCGACGGCGGGGAGATACGCAGTATTTT.